The 6 T cell receptor beta chains presented below share a single source sample, sequenced in a study of CD4 T cell repertoires in COVID-19. Sequencing used immunoSEQ multiplex PCR; TCRdb keeps in-frame clones, though not all of them. The top ten clones hold around 0.58% of a sample with around 22,000 clones, more than 75% of them seen once. These memory T cells were uncultured and sequenced directly after ex vivo isolation. The sample consisted of central memory CD4+ T cells from blood, taken before the COVID-19 pandemic. The receptors stem from a human donor who had COVID-19.

The chain links TRBV19 to TRBJ1-4; TRBD1 might be the D (6 bases). V was trimmed by 6 bases and J by 0 bases, leaving 8 bases between them. The germline gives CDR1 LNHDA, CDR2 SQIVND (reference sequence). CDR3 length: 14 residues. The CDR3 DNA sequence: TGTGCCAGTAGGGACAGAGCAACTAATGAAAAACTGTTTTTT. It is translated as CASRDRATNEKLFF.

The chain uses TRBV12-5 and TRBJ2-1; 8 bases are shared with TRBD2. Losses at the gene ends were 3 bases for V and 4 bases for J; bases not matched to a gene: 8. CDR1 is LGHNT and CDR2 is FRNRAP in the germline V gene. The CDR3 contains 16 residues. This CDR3 reads CASGFLGAGGYNEQFF. The CDR3 DNA sequence: TGTGCTAGTGGTTTCCTCGGGGCGGGGGGTTACAATGAGCAGTTCTTC.

The chain links TRBV5-4 to TRBJ2-3; weak D call: TRBD2 (6 bases). Germline V gives CDR1 SGHNT, CDR2 YYREEE (reference sequence). The V and J ends lost 3 bases and 1 base respectively, with 21 bases between them. The length of the CDR3 is 18 residues. CDR3 nucleotides: TGTGCCAGCAGCTCCCCGCGGGACGGGGAGACCGGCACAGATACGCAGTATTTT. It translates to CASSSPRDGETGTDTQYF.

The V gene is TRBV5-7, the J gene TRBJ2-7, with D maybe TRBD2 (6 bases). TRBV5-7 falls under the ORF class, with uncertain function. The CDR3 runs 12 residues. V lost 0 bases to trimming and J lost 7 bases, with 8 bases between them. CDR3 sequence (DNA): TGTGCCAGCAGCTTGGACGGACTAGAGCAGTACTTC. Its translation: CASSLDGLEQYF.

The gene calls are TRBV4-1 and TRBJ1-1; TRBD1 matches 9 bases. V was clipped by 0 bases and J by 3 bases; unmatched bases: 8. CDR3 length: 17 residues. Looked up from germline, CDR1 is MGHRA and CDR2 is YSYEKL. In nucleotides, the CDR3 is TGCGCCAGCAGCCAAGAATTCCGACAGGGGGGAGACACTGAAGCTTTCTTT. It encodes CASSQEFRQGGDTEAFF.

This rearrangement joins TRBV14 to TRBJ1-1, with D maybe TRBD1 (5 bases). The CDR3 totals 15 residues. Germline values: CDR1 SGHDN, CDR2 FVKESK. Deletions cut 2 bases from V and 1 base from J, with 11 bases between. DNA for the CDR3: TGTGCCAGCAGCCAAAGCCTGACAGCGAACACTGAAGCTTTCTTT. It is translated as CASSQSLTANTEAFF.